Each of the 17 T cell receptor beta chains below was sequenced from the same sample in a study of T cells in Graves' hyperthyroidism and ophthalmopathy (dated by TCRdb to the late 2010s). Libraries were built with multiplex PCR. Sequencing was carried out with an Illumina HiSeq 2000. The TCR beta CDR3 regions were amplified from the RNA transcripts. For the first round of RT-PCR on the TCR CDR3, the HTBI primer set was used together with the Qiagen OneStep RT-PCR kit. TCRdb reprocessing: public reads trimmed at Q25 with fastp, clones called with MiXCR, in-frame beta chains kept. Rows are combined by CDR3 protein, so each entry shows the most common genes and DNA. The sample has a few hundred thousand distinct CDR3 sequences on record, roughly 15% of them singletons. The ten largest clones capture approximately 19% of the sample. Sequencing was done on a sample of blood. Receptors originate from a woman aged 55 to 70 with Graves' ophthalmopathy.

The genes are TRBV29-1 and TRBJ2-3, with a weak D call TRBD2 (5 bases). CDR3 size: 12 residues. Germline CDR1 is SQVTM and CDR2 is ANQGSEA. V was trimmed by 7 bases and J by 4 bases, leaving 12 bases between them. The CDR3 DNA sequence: TGCAGCGGAGGGTTGTGGGCAGATACGCAGTATTTT. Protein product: CSGGLWADTQYF.

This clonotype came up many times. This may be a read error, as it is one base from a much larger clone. The CDR3: CASSPGGAQGVYNEQLF. The CDR3 nucleotides read TGTGCCAGCAGTCCTGGAGGGGCGCAGGGGGTATACAATGAGCAGCTCTTC. V and J are TRBV28 and TRBJ2-1; a possible D gene is TRBD1 (7 bases). The germline CDR1 and CDR2 sequences are MDHEN and SYDVKM. CDR3 length: 17 amino acids.

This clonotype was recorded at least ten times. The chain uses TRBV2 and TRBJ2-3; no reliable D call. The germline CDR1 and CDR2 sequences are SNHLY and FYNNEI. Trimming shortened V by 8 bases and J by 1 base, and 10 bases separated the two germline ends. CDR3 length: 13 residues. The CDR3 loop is CASGILGTDTQYF. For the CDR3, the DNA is TGTGCCAGCGGAATATTGGGCACAGATACGCAGTATTTT.

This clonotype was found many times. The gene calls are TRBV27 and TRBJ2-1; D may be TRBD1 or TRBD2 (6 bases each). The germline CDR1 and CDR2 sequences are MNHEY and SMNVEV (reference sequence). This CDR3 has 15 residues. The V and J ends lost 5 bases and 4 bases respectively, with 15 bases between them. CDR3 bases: TGTGCCAGCAGTGGCGGGACAAAACCTTACAATGAGCAGTTCTTC. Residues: CASSGGTKPYNEQFF.

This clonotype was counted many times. The CDR3 spells CASSFVREADTQYF. DNA of the CDR3: TGTGCCAGCAGTTTCGTCAGGGAAGCAGATACGCAGTATTTT. The chain has TRBV6-1 and TRBJ2-3, with D possibly being TRBD1 (5 bases). Germline values: CDR1 MNHNS, CDR2 SASEGT. The CDR3 extends over 14 amino acids. The germline V and J ends were trimmed by 5 bases and 4 bases, with 13 bases remaining between them.

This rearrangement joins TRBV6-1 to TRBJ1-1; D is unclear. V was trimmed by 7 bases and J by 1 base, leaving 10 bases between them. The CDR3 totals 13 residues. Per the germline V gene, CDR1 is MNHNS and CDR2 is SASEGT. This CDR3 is CASTRLPNTEAFF. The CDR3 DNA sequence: TGTGCCAGCACCAGGCTCCCGAACACTGAAGCTTTCTTT.

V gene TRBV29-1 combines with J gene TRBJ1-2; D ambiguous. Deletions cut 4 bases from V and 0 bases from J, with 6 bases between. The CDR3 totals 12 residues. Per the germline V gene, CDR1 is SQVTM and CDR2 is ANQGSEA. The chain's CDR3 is CSVVMANYGYTF. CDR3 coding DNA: TGCAGCGTTGTGATGGCTAACTATGGCTACACCTTC.

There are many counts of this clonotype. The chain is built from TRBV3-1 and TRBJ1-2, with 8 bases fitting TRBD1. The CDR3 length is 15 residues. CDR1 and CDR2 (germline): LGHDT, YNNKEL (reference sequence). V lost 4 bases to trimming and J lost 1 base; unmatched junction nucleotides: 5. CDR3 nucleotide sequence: TGTGCCAGCAGCCCGGGACAGGCGATTAACTATGGCTACACCTTC. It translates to CASSPGQAINYGYTF.

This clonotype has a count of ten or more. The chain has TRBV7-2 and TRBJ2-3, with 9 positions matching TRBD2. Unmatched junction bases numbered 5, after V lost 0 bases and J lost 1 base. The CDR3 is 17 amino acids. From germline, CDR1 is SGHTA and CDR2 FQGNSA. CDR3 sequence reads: CASSLARGRGGTDTQYF. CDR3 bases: TGTGCCAGCAGCTTAGCCCGCGGGAGGGGAGGCACAGATACGCAGTATTTT.

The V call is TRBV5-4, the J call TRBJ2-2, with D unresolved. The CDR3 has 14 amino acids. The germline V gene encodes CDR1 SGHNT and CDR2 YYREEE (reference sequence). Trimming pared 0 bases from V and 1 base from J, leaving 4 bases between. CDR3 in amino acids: CASSLAMNTGELFF. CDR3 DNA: TGTGCCAGCAGCTTGGCGATGAACACCGGGGAGCTGTTTTTT.

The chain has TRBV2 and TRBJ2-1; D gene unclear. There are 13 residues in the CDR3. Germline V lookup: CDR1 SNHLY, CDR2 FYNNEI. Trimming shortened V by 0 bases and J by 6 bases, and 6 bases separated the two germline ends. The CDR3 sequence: CASSEAWGNEQFF. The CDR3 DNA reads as TGTGCCAGCAGTGAAGCTTGGGGCAATGAGCAGTTCTTC.

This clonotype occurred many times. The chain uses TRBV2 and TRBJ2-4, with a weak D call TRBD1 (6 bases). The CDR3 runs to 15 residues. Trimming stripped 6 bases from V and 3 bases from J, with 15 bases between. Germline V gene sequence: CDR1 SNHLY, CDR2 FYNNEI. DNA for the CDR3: TGTGCCAGCAGCACCACAGGGTTAGGCAAAAACATTCAGTACTTC. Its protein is CASSTTGLGKNIQYF.

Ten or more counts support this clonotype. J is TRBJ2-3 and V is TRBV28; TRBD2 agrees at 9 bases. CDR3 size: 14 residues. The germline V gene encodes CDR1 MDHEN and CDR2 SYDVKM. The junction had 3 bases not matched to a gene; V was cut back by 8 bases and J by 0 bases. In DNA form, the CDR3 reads TGTGCCAGCCAGACTAGCGGAAGCACAGATACGCAGTATTTT. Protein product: CASQTSGSTDTQYF.

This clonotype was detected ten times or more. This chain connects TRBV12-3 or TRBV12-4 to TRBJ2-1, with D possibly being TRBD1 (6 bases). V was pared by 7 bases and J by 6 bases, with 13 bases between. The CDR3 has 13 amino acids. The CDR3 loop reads CASTPGTINEQFF. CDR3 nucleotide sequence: TGTGCCAGCACCCCCGGGACAATCAATGAGCAGTTCTTC.

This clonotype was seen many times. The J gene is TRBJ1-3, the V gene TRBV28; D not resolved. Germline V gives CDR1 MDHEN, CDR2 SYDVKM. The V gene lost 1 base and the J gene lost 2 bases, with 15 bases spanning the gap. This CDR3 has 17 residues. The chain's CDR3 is CASSLYRPHRPGNTIYF. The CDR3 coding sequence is TGTGCCAGCAGTTTATATAGGCCGCACCGGCCTGGAAACACCATATATTTT. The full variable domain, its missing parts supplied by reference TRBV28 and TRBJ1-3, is DVKVTQSSRYLVKRTGEKVFLECVQDMDHENMFWYRQDPGLGLRLIYFSYDVKMKEKGDIPEGYSVSREKKERFSLILESASTNQTSMYLCASSLYRPHRPGNTIYFGEGSWLTVV.

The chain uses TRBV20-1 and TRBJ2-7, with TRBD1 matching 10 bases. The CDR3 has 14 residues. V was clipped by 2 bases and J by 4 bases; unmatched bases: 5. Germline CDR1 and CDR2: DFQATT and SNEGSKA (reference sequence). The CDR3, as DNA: TGCAGTGCTAGAAGGACAGGGGGGAGGTACGAGCAGTACTTC. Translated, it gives CSARRTGGRYEQYF.

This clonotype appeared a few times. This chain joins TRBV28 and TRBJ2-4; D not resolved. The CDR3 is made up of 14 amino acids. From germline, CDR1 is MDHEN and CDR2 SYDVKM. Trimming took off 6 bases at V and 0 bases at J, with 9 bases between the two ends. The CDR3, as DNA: TGTGCCAGCAGGGGCCCGGTAGCCAAAAACATTCAGTACTTC. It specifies CASRGPVAKNIQYF.